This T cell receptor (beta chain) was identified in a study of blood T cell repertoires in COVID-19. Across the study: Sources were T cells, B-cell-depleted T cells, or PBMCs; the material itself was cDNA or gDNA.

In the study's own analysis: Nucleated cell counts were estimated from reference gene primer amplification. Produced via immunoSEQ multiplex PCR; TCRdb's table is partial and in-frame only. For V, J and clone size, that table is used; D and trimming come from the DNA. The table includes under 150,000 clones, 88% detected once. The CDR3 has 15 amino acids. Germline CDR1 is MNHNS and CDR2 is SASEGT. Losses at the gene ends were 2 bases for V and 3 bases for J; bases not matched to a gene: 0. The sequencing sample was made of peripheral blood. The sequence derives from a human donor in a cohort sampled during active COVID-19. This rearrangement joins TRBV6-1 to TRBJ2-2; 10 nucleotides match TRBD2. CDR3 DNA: TGTGCCAGCAGTGAACTAGCGGGGGACACCGGGGAGCTGTTTTTT. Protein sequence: CASSELAGDTGELFF.